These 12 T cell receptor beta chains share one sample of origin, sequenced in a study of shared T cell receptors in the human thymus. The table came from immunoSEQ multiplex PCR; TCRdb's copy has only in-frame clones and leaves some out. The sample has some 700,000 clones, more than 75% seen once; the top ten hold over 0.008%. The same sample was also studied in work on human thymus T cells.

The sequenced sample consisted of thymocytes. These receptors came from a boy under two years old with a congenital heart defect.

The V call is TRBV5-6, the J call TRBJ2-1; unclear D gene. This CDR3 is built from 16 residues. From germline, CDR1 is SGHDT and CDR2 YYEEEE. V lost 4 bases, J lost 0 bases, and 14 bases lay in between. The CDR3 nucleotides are TGTGCCAGCAGCCCGAAAGCCCCCCGCTCCTACAATGAGCAGTTCTTC. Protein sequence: CASSPKAPRSYNEQFF.

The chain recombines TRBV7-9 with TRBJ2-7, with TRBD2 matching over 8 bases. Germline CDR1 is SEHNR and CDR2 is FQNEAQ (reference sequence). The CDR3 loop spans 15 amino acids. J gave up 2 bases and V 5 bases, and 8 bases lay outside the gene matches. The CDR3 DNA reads TGTGCCAGCAGCCGCCCCCCGGGACTAGCCTACGAGCAGTACTTC. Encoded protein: CASSRPPGLAYEQYF.

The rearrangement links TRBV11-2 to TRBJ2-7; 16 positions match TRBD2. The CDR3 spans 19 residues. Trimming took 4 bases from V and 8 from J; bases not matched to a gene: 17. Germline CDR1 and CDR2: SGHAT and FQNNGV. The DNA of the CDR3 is TGTGCCAGCAGCTCCAGCCCAGGGACTAGCGGGAGGGAGGGTAGGAAGCAGTACTTC. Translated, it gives CASSSSPGTSGREGRKQYF.

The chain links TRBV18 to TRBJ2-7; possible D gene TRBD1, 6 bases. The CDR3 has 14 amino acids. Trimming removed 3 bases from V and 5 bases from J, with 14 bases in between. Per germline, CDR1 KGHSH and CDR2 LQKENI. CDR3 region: CASSPQQGPHEQYF. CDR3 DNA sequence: TGTGCCAGCTCACCCCAGCAGGGGCCCCACGAGCAGTACTTC.

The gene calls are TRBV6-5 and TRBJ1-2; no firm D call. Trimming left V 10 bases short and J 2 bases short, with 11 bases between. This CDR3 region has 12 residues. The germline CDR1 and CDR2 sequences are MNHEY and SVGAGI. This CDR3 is CATMTVNYGYTF. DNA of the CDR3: TGTGCCACCATGACTGTCAACTATGGCTACACCTTC.

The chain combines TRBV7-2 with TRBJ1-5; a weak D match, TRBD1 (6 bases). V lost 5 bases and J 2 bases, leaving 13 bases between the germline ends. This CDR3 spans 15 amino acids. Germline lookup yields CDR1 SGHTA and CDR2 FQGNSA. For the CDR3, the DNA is TGTGCCAGCAGCCAGAGGAAGGGGGGCAATCAGCCCCAGCATTTT. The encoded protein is CASSQRKGGNQPQHF.

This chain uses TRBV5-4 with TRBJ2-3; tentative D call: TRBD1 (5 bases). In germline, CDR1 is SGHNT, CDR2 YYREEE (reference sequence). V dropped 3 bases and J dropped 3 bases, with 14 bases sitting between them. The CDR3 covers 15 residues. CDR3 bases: TGTGCCAGCAGCTCTGCACACAGGATAACAGATACGCAGTATTTT. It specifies CASSSAHRITDTQYF. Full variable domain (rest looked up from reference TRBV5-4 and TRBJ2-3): ETGVTQSPTHLIKTRGQQVTLRCSSQSGHNTVSWYQQALGQGPQFIFQYYREEENGRGNFPPRFSGLQFPNYSSELNVNALELDDSALYLCASSSAHRITDTQYFGPGTRLTVL.

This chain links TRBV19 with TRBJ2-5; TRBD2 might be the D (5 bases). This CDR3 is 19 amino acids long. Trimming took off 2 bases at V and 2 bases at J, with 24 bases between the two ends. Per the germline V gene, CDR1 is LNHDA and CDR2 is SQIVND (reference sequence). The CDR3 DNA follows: TGTGCCAGTAGTATAAAGCGGTCGTTGTTAGGCCGGACTCAAGAGACCCAGTACTTC. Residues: CASSIKRSLLGRTQETQYF.

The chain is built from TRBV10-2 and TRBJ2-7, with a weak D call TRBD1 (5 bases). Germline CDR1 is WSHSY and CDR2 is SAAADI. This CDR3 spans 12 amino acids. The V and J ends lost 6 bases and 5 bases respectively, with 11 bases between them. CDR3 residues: CASSQGQDEQYF. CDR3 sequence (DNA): TGCGCCAGCAGCCAGGGTCAGGACGAGCAGTACTTC.

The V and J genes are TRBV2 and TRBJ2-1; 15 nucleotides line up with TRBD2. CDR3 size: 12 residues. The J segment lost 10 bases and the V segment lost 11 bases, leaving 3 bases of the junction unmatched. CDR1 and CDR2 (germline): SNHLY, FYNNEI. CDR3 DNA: TGTGCCGGACTAGCGGGAGGGGCCGAGCAGTTCTTC. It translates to CAGLAGGAEQFF.

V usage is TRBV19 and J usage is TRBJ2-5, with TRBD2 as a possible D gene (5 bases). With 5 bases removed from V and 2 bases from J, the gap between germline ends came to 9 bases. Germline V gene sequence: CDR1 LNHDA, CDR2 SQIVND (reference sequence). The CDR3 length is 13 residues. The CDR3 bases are TGTGCCAGTAGTCTCTGGGAGCAAGAGACCCAGTACTTC. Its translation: CASSLWEQETQYF.

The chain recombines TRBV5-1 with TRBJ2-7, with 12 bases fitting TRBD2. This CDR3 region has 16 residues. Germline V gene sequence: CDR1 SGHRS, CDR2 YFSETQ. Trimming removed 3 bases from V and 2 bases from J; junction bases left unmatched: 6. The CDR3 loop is CASSSASSGRAYEQYF. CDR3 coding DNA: TGCGCCAGCAGCTCCGCCTCTAGCGGGAGGGCCTACGAGCAGTACTTC.